Relative to its sample, the clone carrying this T cell receptor delta chain is medium-sized (0.01 to 0.1%). The data were obtained in a study of gamma-delta T cells after stem cell transplantation. TCRdb reprocessed the RT-PCR reads through CATT. The sample has more than 10,000 delta-chain clones; 1.3% are singletons. Losses at the gene ends were 4 bases for V and 3 bases for J; bases not matched to a gene: 12. Germline CDR1 is GEAIGNYY and CDR2 is EKD. The CDR3 is made up of 16 amino acids. Sequencing was performed on gamma-delta T cells. The chain recombines TRDV2 with TRDJ1, with TRDD3 matching over 8 bases. The origin of this receptor is a human donor. It is not recorded whose cells these are; they may come from a transplant donor. DNA of the CDR3: TGTGCCTGTGATGTACTGGGGGCCCCAGGCGCCGATAAACTCATCTTT. Protein: CACDVLGAPGADKLIF.